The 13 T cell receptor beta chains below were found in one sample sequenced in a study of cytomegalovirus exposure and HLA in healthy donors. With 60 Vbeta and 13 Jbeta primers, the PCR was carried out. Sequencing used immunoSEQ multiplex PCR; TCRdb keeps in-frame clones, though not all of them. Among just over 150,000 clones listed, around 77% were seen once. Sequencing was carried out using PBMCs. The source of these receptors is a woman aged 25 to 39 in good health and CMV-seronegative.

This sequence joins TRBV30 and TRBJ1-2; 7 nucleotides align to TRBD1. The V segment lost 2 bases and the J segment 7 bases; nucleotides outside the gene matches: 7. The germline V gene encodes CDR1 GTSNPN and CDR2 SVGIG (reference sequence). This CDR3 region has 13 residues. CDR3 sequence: CAWSSGQAGGYTF. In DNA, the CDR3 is TGTGCCTGGAGTTCAGGACAGGCCGGTGGCTACACCTTC.

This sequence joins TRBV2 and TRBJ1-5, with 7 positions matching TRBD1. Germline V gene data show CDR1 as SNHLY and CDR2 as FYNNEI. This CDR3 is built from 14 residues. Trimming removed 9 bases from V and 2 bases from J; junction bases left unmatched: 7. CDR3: CASQTGVGNQPQHF. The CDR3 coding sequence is TGTGCCAGTCAAACAGGGGTTGGCAATCAGCCCCAGCATTTT.

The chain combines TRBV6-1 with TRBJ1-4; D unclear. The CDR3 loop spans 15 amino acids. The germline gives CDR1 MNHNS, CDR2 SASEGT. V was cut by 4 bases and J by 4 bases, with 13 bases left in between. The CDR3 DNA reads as TGTGCCAGCAGTGGGACCTCGAGCGGTAATGAAAAACTGTTTTTT. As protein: CASSGTSSGNEKLFF.

CDR3 amino acids: CASSSGGLNTGELFF. The CDR3 DNA reads TGCGCCAGCAGCTCCGGGGGGCTGAACACCGGGGAGCTGTTTTTT. The chain carries TRBV5-1 and TRBJ2-2; TRBD2 is a possible D gene (7 bases). CDR1 SGHRS and CDR2 YFSETQ come from the germline V gene. V was clipped by 3 bases and J by 1 base, with 10 bases between them. CDR3 size: 15 residues.

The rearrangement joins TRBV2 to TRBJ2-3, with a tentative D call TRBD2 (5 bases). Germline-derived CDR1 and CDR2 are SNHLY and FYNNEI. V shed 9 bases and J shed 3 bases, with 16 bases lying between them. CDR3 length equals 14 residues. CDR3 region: CAREASGKTDTQYF. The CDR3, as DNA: TGTGCCAGGGAGGCAAGCGGTAAAACAGATACGCAGTATTTT.

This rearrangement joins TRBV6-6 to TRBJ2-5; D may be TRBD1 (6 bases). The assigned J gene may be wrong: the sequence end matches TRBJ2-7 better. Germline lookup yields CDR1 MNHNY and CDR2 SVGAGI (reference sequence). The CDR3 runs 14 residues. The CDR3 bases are TGTGCCAGCAGTTACGGTCTAGGGGGCTACGAGCAGTACTTC. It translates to CASSYGLGGYEQYF.

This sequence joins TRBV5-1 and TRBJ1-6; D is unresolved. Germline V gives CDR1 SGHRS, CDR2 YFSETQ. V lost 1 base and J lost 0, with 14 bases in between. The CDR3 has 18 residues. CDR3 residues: CASSLQIQASSYNSPLHF. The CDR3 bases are TGCGCCAGCAGCTTGCAAATTCAGGCGAGCTCCTATAATTCACCCCTCCACTTT.

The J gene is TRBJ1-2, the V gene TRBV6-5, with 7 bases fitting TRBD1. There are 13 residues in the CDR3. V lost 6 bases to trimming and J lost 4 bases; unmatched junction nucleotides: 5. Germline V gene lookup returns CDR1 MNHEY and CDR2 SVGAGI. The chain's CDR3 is CASRRGQSYGYTF. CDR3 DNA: TGTGCCAGCAGAAGGGGACAGAGCTATGGCTACACCTTC.

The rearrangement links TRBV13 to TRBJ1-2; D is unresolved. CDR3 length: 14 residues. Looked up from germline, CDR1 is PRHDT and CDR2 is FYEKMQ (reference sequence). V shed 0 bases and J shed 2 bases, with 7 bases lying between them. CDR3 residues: CASSLGVRNYGYTF. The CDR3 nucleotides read TGTGCCAGCAGCTTAGGCGTCAGAAACTATGGCTACACCTTC.

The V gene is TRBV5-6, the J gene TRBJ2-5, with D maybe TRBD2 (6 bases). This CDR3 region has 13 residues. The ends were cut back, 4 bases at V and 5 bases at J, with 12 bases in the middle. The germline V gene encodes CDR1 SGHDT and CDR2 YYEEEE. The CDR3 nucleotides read TGTGCCAGCAGCCCCGGGACTCCTGAGACCCAGTACTTC. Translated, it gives CASSPGTPETQYF.

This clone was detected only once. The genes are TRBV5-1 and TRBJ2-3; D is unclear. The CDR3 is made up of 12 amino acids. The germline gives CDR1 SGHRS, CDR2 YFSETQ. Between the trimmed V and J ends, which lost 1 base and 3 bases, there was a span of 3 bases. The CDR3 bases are TGCGCCAGCAGCTTGCTGACAGATACGCAGTATTTT. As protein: CASSLLTDTQYF.

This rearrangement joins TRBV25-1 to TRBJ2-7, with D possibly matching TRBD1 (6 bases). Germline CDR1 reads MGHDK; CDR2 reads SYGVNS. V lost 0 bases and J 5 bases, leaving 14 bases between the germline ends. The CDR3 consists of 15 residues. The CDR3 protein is CASSEYGAGVNEQYF. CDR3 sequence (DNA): TGTGCCAGCAGTGAATATGGCGCAGGGGTTAACGAGCAGTACTTC.

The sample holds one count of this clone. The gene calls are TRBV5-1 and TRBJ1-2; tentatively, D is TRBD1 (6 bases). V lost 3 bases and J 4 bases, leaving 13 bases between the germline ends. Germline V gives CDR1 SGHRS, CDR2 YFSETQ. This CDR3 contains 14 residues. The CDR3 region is CASSSSQGSYGYTF. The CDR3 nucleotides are TGCGCCAGCAGCTCGTCACAGGGCTCCTATGGCTACACCTTC.